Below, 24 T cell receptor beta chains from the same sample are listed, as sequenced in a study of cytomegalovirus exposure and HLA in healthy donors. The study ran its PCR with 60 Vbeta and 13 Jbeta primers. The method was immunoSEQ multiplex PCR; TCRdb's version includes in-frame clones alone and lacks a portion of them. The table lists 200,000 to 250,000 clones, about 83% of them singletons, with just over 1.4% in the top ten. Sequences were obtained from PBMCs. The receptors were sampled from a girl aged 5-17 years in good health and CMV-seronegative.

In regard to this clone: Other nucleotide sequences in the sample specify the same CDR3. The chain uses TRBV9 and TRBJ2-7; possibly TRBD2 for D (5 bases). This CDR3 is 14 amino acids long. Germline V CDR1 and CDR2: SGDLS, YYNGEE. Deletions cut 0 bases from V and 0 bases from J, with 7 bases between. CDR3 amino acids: CASSVAGTSYEQYF. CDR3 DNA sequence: TGTGCCAGCAGCGTAGCGGGAACCTCCTACGAGCAGTACTTC.

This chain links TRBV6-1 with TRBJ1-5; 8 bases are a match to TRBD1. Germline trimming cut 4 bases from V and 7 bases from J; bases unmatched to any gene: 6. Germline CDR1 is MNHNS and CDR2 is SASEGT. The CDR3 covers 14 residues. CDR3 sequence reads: CASSVGTGRQPQHF. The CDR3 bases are TGTGCCAGCAGTGTTGGGACAGGTAGGCAGCCCCAGCATTTT.

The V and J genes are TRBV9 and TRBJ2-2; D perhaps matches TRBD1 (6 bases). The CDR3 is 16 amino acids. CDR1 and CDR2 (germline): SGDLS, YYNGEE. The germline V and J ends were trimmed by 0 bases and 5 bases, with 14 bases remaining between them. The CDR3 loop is CASSVEQGTVTGELFF. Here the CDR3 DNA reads TGTGCCAGCAGCGTAGAACAGGGCACAGTTACCGGGGAGCTGTTTTTT.

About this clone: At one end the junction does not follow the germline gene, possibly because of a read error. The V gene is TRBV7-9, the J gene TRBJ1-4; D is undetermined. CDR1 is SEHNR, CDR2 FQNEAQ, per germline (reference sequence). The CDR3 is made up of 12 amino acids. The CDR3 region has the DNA TGTTCCAGCAGACCATTTAGTGAAAAACTGTTTTTT. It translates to CSSRPFSEKLFF.

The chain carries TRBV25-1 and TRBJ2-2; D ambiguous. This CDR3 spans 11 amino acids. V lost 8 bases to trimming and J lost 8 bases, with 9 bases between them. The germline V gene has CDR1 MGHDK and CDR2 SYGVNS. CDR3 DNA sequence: TGTGCCAGCCTTTGGGCAGGGGAGCTGTTTTTT. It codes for CASLWAGELFF.

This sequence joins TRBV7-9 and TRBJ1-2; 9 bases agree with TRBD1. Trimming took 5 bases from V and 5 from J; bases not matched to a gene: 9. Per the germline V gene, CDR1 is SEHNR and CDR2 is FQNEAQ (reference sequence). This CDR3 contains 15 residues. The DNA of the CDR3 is TGTGCCAGCAGCCCGAGGACAGGGGCTAGGTATGGCTACACCTTC. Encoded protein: CASSPRTGARYGYTF.

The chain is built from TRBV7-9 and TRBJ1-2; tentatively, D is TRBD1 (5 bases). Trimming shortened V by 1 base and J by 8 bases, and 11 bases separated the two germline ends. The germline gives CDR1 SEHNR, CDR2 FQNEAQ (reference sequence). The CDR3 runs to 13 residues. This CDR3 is CASSLDAGLGYTF. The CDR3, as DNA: TGTGCCAGCAGCTTAGATGCAGGGCTGGGCTACACCTTC.

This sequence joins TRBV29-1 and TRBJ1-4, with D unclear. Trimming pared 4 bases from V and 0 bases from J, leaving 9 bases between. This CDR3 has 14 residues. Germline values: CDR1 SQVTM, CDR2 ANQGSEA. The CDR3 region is CSVATEATNEKLFF. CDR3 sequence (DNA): TGCAGCGTTGCTACAGAAGCAACTAATGAAAAACTGTTTTTT.

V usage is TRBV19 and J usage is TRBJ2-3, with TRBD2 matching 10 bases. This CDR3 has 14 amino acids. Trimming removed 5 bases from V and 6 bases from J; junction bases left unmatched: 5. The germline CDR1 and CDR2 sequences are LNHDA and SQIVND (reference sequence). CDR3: CASSDSGLADTQYF. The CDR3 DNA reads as TGTGCCAGTAGTGATTCGGGACTAGCGGATACGCAGTATTTT.

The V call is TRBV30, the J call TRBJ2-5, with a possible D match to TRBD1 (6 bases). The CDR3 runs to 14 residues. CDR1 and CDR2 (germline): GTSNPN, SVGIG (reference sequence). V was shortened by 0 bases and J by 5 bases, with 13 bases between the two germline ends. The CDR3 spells CAWSVGRGRETQYF. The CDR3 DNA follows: TGTGCCTGGAGTGTGGGCAGGGGTAGGGAGACCCAGTACTTC.

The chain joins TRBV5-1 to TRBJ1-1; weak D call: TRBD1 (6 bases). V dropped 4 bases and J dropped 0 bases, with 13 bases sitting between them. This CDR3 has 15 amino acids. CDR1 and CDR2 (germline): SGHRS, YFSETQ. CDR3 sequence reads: CASSPAGQMNTEAFF. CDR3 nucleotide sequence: TGCGCCAGCAGCCCGGCAGGACAGATGAACACTGAAGCTTTCTTT.

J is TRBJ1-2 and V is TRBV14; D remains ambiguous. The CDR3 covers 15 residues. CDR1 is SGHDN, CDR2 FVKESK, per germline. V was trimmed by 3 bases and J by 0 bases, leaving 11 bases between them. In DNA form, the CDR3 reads TGTGCCAGCAGCCATTGGACGGACTCTAACTATGGCTACACCTTC. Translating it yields CASSHWTDSNYGYTF.

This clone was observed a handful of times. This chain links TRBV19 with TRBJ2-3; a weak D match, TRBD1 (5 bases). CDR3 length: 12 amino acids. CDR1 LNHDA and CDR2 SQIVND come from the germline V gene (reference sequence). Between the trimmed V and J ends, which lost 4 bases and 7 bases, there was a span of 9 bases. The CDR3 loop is CASSTRQNTQYF. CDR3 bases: TGTGCCAGTAGTACCCGACAGAATACGCAGTATTTT.

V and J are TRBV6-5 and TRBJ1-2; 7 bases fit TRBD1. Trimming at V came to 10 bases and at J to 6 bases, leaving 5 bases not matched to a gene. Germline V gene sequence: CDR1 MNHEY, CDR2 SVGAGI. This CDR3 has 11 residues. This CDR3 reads CATSTGNGYTF. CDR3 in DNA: TGTGCCACCTCGACAGGGAATGGCTACACCTTC.

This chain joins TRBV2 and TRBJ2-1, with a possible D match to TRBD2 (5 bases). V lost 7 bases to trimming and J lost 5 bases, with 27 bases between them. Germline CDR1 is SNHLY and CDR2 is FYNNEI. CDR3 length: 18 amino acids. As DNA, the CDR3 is TGTGCCAGCAACCCGGGTTTAGGCGTGGGAGTGGGTAACAATGAGCAGTTCTTC. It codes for CASNPGLGVGVGNNEQFF.

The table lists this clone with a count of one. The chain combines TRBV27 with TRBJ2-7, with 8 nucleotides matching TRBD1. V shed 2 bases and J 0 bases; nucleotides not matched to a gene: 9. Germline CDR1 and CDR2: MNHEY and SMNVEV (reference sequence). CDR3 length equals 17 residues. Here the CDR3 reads CASSLRWTGSSSYEQYF. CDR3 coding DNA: TGTGCCAGCAGTTTACGATGGACAGGGTCGTCCTCCTACGAGCAGTACTTC.

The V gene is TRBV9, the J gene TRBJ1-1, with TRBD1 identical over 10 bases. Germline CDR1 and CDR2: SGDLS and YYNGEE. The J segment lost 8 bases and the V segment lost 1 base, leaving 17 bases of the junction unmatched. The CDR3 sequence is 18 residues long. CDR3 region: CASSVSPASGTGESEAFF. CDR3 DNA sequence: TGTGCCAGCAGCGTATCTCCCGCTTCGGGGACAGGGGAATCGGAAGCTTTCTTT.

CDR3 coding DNA: TGCGCCAGCAGCCAAGTGTTCTCATACTTCTATGGCTACACCTTC. Amino acid sequence: CASSQVFSYFYGYTF. The chain uses TRBV4-1 and TRBJ1-2, with no clear D. Germline-derived CDR1 and CDR2 are MGHRA and YSYEKL. The germline V and J ends were trimmed by 1 base and 4 bases, with 13 bases remaining between them. CDR3 length: 15 amino acids.

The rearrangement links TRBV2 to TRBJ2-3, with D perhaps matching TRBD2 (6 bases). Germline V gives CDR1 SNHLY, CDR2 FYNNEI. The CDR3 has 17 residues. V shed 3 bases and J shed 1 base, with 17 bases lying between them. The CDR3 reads CASSDKGLASGTDTQYF. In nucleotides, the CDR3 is TGTGCCAGCAGTGACAAAGGTTTAGCTAGCGGCACAGATACGCAGTATTTT.

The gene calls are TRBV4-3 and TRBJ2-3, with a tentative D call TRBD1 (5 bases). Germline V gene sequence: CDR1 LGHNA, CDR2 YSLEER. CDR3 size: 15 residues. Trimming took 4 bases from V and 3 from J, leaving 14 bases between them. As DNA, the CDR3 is TGCGCCAGCAGCCTGAGCACAGGTTCAACAGATACGCAGTATTTT. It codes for CASSLSTGSTDTQYF.

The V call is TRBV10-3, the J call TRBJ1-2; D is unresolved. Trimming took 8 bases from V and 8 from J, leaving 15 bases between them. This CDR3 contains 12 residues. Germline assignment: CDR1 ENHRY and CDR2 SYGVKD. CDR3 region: CAISDRGRGYTF. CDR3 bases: TGTGCCATCTCGGATCGGGGAAGAGGCTACACCTTC.

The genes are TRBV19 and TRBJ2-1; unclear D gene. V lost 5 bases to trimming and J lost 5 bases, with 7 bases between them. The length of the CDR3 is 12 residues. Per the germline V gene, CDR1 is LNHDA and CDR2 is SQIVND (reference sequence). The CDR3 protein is CASSPSDNEQFF. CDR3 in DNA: TGTGCCAGTAGTCCCTCAGACAATGAGCAGTTCTTC.

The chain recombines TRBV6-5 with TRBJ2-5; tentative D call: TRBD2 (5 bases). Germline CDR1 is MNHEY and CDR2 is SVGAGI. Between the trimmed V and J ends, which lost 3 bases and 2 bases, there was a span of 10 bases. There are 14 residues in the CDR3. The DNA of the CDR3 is TGTGCCAGCAGTTATGGGAGAGTACAAGAGACCCAGTACTTC. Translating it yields CASSYGRVQETQYF.

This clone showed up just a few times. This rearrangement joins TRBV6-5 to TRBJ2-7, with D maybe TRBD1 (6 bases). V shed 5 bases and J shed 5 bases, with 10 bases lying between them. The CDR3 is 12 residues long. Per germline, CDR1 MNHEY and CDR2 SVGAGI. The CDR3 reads CASSPGVNEQYF. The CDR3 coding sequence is TGTGCCAGCAGTCCAGGGGTAAACGAGCAGTACTTC.